Presented here are 16 T cell receptor beta chains from one specimen sequenced in a study of cytomegalovirus exposure and HLA in healthy donors. 13 Jbeta primers and 60 Vbeta primers were used for the PCR. Only in-frame clones appear in the TCRdb table, and some are missing; sequencing was by immunoSEQ multiplex PCR. The table includes roughly 190,000 clones, around 86% detected once. The sequenced sample consisted of PBMCs. The receptors originated from a woman aged 45-65 years in good health and CMV-seropositive.

The V and J genes are TRBV5-6 and TRBJ1-6; D ambiguous. The CDR3 is made up of 17 amino acids. Germline V CDR1 and CDR2: SGHDT, YYEEEE. Trimming took 4 bases from V and 5 from J, leaving 19 bases between them. CDR3 sequence reads: CASSLAVVAENNSPLHF. In nucleotides, the CDR3 is TGTGCCAGCAGCCTGGCGGTAGTGGCGGAAAATAATTCACCCCTCCACTTT.

This clone was recorded only once. V gene TRBV4-2 combines with J gene TRBJ2-2, with D perhaps TRBD2 (5 bases). This CDR3 comprises 16 residues. The V end lost 5 bases, the J end lost 3 bases, and 16 bases lay between the germline ends. Germline V gene data show CDR1 as LGHNA and CDR2 as YNFKEQ. CDR3 loop: CASSFRDGSDTGELFF. The CDR3 DNA follows: TGTGCCAGCAGCTTCCGGGATGGCTCCGACACCGGGGAGCTGTTTTTT.

The rearrangement joins TRBV19 to TRBJ1-4, with 10 bases aligning to TRBD1. The CDR3 runs 16 residues. CDR1 is LNHDA, CDR2 SQIVND, per germline (reference sequence). V was clipped by 2 bases and J by 7 bases; unmatched bases: 7. The CDR3 DNA reads as TGTGCCAGTAGTATATTCGGTGGGACAGGGGTTGAAAAACTGTTTTTT. This encodes CASSIFGGTGVEKLFF. Full variable domain (missing parts from reference TRBV19 and TRBJ1-4): DGGITQSPKYLFRKEGQNVTLSCEQNLNHDAMYWYRQDPGQGLRLIYYSQIVNDFQKGDIAEGYSVSREKKESFPLTVTSAQKNPTAFYLCASSIFGGTGVEKLFFGSGTQLSVL.

CDR3 in amino acids: CASARVAAYEQYF. In DNA form, the CDR3 reads TGCGCCAGCGCCAGGGTAGCAGCCTACGAGCAGTACTTC. The V call is TRBV4-1, the J call TRBJ2-7, with D possibly being TRBD1 (5 bases). Looked up from germline, CDR1 is MGHRA and CDR2 is YSYEKL. Trimming cost V 8 bases and J 2 bases, with 13 bases left between them. The CDR3 loop spans 13 amino acids.

The J gene is TRBJ2-2, the V gene TRBV27; the match to TRBD2 covers 8 bases. The CDR3 contains 13 residues. V shed 6 bases and J 6 bases; nucleotides not matched to a gene: 3. Germline lookup yields CDR1 MNHEY and CDR2 SMNVEV (reference sequence). This chain's CDR3 is CASRGLVAGELFF. CDR3 coding DNA: TGTGCCAGCAGGGGACTAGTGGCCGGGGAGCTGTTTTTT.

The J gene is TRBJ2-4, the V gene TRBV6-5; maybe TRBD2 (5 bases). V dropped 10 bases and J dropped 7 bases, with 23 bases sitting between them. The CDR3 is made up of 15 amino acids. Looked up from germline, CDR1 is MNHEY and CDR2 is SVGAGI. The chain's CDR3 is CATRLKAVSSNIQYF. CDR3 sequence (DNA): TGTGCCACTCGCCTCAAAGCGGTCTCTTCGAACATTCAGTACTTC.

The chain recombines TRBV2 with TRBJ1-1; D call uncertain. The CDR3 length is 15 residues. Trimming took 2 bases from V and 0 from J, leaving 10 bases between them. CDR1 is SNHLY, CDR2 FYNNEI, per germline. CDR3 DNA: TGTGCCAGCAGTGAAAGGAGTCCCTTGAACACTGAAGCTTTCTTT. Translation gives CASSERSPLNTEAFF.

The chain carries TRBV6-5 and TRBJ1-3, with D perhaps TRBD1 (5 bases). With 9 bases removed from V and 7 bases from J, the gap between germline ends came to 10 bases. Germline values: CDR1 MNHEY, CDR2 SVGAGI. The CDR3 has 11 amino acids. CDR3 DNA: TGTGCCAGTAGGGAGGGGAACACCATATATTTT. Translating gives CASREGNTIYF.

The chain employs TRBV6-6 and TRBJ1-2, with D possibly TRBD1 on 5 matching bases. V shed 8 bases and J shed 7 bases, with 11 bases lying between them. The CDR3 loop spans 11 amino acids. CDR1 and CDR2 from the germline V gene are MNHNY and SVGAGI (reference sequence). CDR3 in DNA: TGTGCCAGCGCAACAGGCTCTGGCTACACCTTC. Translating gives CASATGSGYTF.

The chain has TRBV7-9 and TRBJ2-7; tentative D call: TRBD1 (5 bases). Between the trimmed V and J ends, which lost 1 base and 2 bases, there was a span of 12 bases. The germline gives CDR1 SEHNR, CDR2 FQNEAQ (reference sequence). The CDR3 is made up of 15 amino acids. CDR3 sequence reads: CASSLEQGSPYEQYF. The DNA for the CDR3 is TGTGCCAGCAGCTTAGAGCAGGGATCCCCCTACGAGCAGTACTTC.

V and J are TRBV2 and TRBJ1-3; 9 nucleotides match TRBD1. Germline assignment: CDR1 SNHLY and CDR2 FYNNEI. CDR3 length equals 15 residues. V lost 3 bases, J lost 2 bases, and 2 bases stayed unmatched. The CDR3 bases are TGTGCCAGCAGTGATGGGACAGGGCCTGGAAACACCATATATTTT. This encodes CASSDGTGPGNTIYF.

The gene calls are TRBV15 and TRBJ2-5, with D perhaps TRBD2 (5 bases). Germline CDR1 reads LNHNV; CDR2 reads YYDKDF (reference sequence). Trimming removed 6 bases from V and 2 bases from J, with 10 bases in between. This CDR3 contains 13 residues. In DNA, the CDR3 is TGTGCCACCAGGCCGGGGTCGCAAGAGACCCAGTACTTC. The encoded protein is CATRPGSQETQYF. Using reference TRBV15 and TRBJ2-5 for the parts outside the CDR3, the full variable domain is DAMVIQNPRYQVTQFGKPVTLSCSQTLNHNVMYWYQQKSSQAPKLLFHYYDKDFNNEADTPDNFQSRRPNTSFCFLDIRSPGLGDTAMYLCATRPGSQETQYFGPGTRLLVL.

This chain joins TRBV18 and TRBJ2-1, with D uncertain. V was clipped by 3 bases and J by 6 bases, with 12 bases between them. This CDR3 is built from 14 residues. From germline, CDR1 is KGHSH and CDR2 LQKENI. In DNA form, the CDR3 reads TGTGCCAGCTCACCGGCTAGTCTCGGCAATGAGCAGTTCTTC. As protein: CASSPASLGNEQFF.

The chain uses TRBV6-5 and TRBJ2-3; TRBD1 agrees at 7 bases. The CDR3 has 14 residues. CDR1 is MNHEY and CDR2 is SVGAGI in the germline V gene. The junction had 9 bases not matched to a gene; V was cut back by 6 bases and J by 6 bases. CDR3 sequence: CASRVHRGADTQYF. Written as DNA, the CDR3 is TGTGCCAGCAGGGTCCACAGGGGAGCCGATACGCAGTATTTT.

V usage is TRBV6-4 and J usage is TRBJ2-3; TRBD1 might be the D (6 bases). The V gene's germline CDR1 is MRHNA and CDR2 SNTAGT. The length of the CDR3 is 14 residues. V was cut by 6 bases and J by 2 bases, with 12 bases left in between. The CDR3 coding sequence is TGTGCCAGCAGGCAGGACAGATTCACAGATACGCAGTATTTT. It codes for CASRQDRFTDTQYF.

This chain uses TRBV28 with TRBJ1-4, with TRBD1 identical over 11 bases. The CDR3 contains 15 residues. The ends lost 5 bases at V and 7 bases at J; junction bases unmatched: 6. Germline V gene sequence: CDR1 MDHEN, CDR2 SYDVKM. The CDR3 spells CASSPGQGAGEKLFF. For the CDR3, the DNA is TGTGCCAGCAGTCCCGGACAGGGGGCTGGTGAAAAACTGTTTTTT.